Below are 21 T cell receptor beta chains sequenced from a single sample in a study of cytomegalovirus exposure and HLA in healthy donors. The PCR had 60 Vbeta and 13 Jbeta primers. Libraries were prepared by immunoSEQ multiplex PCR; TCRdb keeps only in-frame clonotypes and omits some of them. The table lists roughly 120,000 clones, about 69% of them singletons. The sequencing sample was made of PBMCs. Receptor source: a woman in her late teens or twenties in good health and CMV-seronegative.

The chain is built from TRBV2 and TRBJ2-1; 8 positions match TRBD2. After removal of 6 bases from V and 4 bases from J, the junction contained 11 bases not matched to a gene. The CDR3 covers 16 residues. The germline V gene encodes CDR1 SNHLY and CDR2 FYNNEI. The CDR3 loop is CASSQRGGGPYNEQFF. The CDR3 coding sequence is TGTGCCAGCAGCCAAAGGGGCGGGGGGCCTTACAATGAGCAGTTCTTC.

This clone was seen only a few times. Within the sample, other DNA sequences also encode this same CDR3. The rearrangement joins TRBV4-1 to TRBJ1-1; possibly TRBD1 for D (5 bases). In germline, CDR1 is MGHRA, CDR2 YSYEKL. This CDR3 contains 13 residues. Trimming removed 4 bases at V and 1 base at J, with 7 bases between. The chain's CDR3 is CASSPQGNTEAFF. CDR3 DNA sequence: TGCGCCAGCAGCCCGCAGGGGAACACTGAAGCTTTCTTT.

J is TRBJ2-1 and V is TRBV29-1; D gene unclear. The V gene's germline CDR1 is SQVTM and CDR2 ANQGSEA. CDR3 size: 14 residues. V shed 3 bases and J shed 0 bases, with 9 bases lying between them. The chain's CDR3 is CSVDSVVSYNEQFF. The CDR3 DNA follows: TGCAGCGTTGACTCGGTGGTCTCCTACAATGAGCAGTTCTTC.

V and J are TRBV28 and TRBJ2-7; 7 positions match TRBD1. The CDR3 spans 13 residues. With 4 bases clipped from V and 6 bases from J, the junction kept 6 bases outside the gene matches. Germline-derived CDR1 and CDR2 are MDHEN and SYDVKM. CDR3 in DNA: TGTGCCAGCAGTTCCCCGCACAGGGGCGAGCAGTACTTC. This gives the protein CASSSPHRGEQYF.

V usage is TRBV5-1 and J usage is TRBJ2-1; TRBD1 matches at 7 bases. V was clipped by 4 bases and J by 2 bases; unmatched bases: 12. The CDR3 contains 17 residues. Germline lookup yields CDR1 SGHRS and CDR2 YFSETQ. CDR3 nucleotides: TGCGCCAGCAGCACCACGAGGACAGGCATCCCCTACAATGAGCAGTTCTTC. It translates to CASSTTRTGIPYNEQFF.

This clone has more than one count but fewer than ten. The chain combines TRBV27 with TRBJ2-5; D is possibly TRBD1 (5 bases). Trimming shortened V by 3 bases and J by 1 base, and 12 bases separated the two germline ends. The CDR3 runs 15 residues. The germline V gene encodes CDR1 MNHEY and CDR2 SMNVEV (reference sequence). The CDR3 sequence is CASSFQDSAQETQYF. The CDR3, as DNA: TGTGCCAGCAGTTTTCAAGACAGCGCCCAAGAGACCCAGTACTTC.

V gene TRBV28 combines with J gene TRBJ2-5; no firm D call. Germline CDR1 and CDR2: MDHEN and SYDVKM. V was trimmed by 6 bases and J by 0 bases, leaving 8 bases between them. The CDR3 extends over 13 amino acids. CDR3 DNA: TGTGCCAGCAGCTTCTTCGACCAAGAGACCCAGTACTTC. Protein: CASSFFDQETQYF.

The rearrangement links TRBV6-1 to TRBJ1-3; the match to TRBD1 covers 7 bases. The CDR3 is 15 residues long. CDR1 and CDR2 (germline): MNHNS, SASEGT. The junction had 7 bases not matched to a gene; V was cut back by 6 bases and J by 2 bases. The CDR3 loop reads CASSETDRAGNTIYF. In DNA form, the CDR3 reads TGTGCCAGCAGCGAAACCGACAGGGCTGGAAACACCATATATTTT.

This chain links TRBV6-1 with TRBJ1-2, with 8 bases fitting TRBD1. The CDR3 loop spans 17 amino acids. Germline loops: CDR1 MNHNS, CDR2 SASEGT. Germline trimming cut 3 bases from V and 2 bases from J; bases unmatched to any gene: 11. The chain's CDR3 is CASSDGTGLAPNYGYTF. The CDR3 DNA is TGTGCCAGCAGTGACGGGACAGGCCTTGCCCCCAACTATGGCTACACCTTC.

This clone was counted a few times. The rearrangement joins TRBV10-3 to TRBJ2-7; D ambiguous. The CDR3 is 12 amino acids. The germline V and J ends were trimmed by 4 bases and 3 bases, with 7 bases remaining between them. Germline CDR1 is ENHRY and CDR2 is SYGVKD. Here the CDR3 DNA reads TGTGCCATCAGTGTCGCAGTCTACGAGCAGTACTTC. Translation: CAISVAVYEQYF.

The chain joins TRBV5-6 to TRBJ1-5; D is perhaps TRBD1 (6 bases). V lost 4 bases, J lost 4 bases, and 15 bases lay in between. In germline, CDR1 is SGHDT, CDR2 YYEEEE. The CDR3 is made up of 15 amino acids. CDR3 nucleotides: TGTGCCAGCAGCACAACCGGGACACATAATCAGCCCCAGCATTTT. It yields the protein CASSTTGTHNQPQHF.

The CDR3 DNA reads as TGTGCCACCAGCAGAGACTCCAGGAGGGGCGAGCAGTACTTC. It translates to CATSRDSRRGEQYF. V is TRBV15 and J is TRBJ2-7, with D maybe TRBD2 (6 bases). V was pared by 0 bases and J by 6 bases, with 12 bases between. From germline, CDR1 is LNHNV and CDR2 YYDKDF (reference sequence). The CDR3 spans 14 residues. The whole variable domain, filled in from reference TRBV15 and TRBJ2-7, reads DAMVIQNPRYQVTQFGKPVTLSCSQTLNHNVMYWYQQKSSQAPKLLFHYYDKDFNNEADTPDNFQSRRPNTSFCFLDIRSPGLGDTAMYLCATSRDSRRGEQYFGPGTRLTVT.

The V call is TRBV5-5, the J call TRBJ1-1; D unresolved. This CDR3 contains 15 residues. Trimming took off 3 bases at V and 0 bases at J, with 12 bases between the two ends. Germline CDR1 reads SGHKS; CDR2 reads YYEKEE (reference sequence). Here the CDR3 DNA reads TGTGCCAGCAGCTCCCAGAGCGCTTTGAACACTGAAGCTTTCTTT. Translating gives CASSSQSALNTEAFF.

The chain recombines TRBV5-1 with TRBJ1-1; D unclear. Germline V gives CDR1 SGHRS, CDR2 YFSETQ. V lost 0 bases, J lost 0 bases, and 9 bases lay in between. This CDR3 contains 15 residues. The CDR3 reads CASSLARKVNTEAFF. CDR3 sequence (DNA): TGCGCCAGCAGCTTGGCCAGGAAAGTGAACACTGAAGCTTTCTTT. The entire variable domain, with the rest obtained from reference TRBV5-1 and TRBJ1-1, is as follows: KAGVTQTPRYLIKTRGQQVTLSCSPISGHRSVSWYQQTPGQGLQFLFEYFSETQRNKGNFPGRFSGRQFSNSRSEMNVSTLELGDSALYLCASSLARKVNTEAFFGQGTRLTVV.

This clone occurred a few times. The CDR3 DNA follows: TGTGCCAGCAGCACCGACAGGGACCCCTATGGCTACACCTTC. It specifies CASSTDRDPYGYTF. V and J are TRBV13 and TRBJ1-2; 7 bases are a match to TRBD1. CDR1 is PRHDT and CDR2 is FYEKMQ in the germline V gene (reference sequence). The CDR3 has 14 residues. The junction had 7 bases not matched to a gene; V was cut back by 5 bases and J by 4 bases.

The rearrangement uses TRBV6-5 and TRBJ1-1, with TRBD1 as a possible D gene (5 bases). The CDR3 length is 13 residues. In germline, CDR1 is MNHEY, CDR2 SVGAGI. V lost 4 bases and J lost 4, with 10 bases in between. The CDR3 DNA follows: TGTGCCAGCAGTTCAGGGTGGACCACTGAAGCTTTCTTT. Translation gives CASSSGWTTEAFF.

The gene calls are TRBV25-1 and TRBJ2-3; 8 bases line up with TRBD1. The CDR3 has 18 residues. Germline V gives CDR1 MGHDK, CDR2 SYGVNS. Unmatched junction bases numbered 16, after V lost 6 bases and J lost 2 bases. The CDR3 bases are TGTGCCAGCAGGGGACAGGCTTCACCATATACCCTCACAGATACGCAGTATTTT. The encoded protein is CASRGQASPYTLTDTQYF.

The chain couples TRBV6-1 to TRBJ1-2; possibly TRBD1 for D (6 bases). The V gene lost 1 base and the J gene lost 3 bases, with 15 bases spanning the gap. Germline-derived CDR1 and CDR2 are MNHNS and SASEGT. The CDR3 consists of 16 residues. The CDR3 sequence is CASSEVGQSGDYGYTF. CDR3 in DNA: TGTGCCAGCAGTGAAGTTGGACAGTCTGGGGACTATGGCTACACCTTC.

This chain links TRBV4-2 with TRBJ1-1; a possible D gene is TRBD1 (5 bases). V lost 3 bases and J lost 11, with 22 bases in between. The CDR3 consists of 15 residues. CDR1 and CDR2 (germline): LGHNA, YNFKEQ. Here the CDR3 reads CASSHGLGDDGVAFF. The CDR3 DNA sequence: TGTGCCAGCAGCCACGGCCTAGGGGATGACGGTGTCGCTTTCTTT.

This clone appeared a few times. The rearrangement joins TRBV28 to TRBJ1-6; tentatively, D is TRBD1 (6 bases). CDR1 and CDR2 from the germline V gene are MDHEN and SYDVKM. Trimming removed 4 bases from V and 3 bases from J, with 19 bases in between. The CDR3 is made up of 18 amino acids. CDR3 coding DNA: TGTGCCAGCAGTTCCCTGACAGGCCGTAGCTTCTATAATTCACCCCTCCACTTT. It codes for CASSSLTGRSFYNSPLHF.

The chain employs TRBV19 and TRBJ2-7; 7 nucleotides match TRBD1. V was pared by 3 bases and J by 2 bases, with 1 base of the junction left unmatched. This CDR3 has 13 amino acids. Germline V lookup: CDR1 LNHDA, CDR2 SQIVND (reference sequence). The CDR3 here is CASSMGQTYEQYF. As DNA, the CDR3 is TGTGCCAGTAGTATGGGACAGACCTACGAGCAGTACTTC.